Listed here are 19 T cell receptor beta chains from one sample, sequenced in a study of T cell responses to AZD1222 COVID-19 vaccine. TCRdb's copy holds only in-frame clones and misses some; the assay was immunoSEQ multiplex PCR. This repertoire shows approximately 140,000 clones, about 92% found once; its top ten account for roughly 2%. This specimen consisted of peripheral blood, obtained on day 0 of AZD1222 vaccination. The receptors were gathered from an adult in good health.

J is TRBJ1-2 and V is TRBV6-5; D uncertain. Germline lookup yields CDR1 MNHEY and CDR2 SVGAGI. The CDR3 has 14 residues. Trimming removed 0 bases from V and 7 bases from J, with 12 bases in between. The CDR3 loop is CASSYSGRVVGYTF. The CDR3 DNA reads TGTGCCAGCAGTTACTCGGGGAGGGTTGTTGGCTACACCTTC.

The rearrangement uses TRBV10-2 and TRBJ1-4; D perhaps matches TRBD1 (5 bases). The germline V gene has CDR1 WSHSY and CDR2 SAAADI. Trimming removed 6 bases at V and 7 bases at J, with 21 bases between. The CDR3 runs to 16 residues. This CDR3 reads CASSGSRGGRAEKLFF. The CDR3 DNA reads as TGCGCCAGCAGCGGCAGTCGGGGCGGTCGGGCTGAAAAACTGTTTTTT.

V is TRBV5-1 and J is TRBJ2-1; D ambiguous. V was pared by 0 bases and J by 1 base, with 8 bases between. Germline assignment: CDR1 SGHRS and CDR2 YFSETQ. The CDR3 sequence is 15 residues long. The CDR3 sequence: CASSLAPGSYNEQFF. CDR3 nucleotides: TGCGCCAGCAGCTTGGCGCCGGGTTCCTACAATGAGCAGTTCTTC.

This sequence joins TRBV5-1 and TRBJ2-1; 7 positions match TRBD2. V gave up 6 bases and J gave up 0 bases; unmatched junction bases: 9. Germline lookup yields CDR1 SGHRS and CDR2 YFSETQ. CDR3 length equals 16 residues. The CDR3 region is CASTRSGGSSYNEQFF. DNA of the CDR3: TGCGCCAGCACCCGATCCGGCGGGAGCTCCTACAATGAGCAGTTCTTC. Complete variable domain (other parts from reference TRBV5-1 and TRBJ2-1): KAGVTQTPRYLIKTRGQQVTLSCSPISGHRSVSWYQQTPGQGLQFLFEYFSETQRNKGNFPGRFSGRQFSNSRSEMNVSTLELGDSALYLCASTRSGGSSYNEQFFGPGTRLTVL.

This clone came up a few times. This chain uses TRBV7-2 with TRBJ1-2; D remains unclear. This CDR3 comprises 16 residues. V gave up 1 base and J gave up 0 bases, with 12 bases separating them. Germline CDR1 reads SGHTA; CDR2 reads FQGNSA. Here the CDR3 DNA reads TGTGCCAGCAGCTTAGTACCAGGTCCTACTAACTATGGCTACACCTTC. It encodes CASSLVPGPTNYGYTF.

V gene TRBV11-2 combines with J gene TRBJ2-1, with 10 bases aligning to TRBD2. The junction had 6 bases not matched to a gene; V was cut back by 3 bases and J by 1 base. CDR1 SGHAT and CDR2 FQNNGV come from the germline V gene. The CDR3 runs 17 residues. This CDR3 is CASSLASGSVSYNEQFF. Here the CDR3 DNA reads TGTGCCAGCAGCTTGGCTAGCGGGAGCGTTTCCTACAATGAGCAGTTCTTC.

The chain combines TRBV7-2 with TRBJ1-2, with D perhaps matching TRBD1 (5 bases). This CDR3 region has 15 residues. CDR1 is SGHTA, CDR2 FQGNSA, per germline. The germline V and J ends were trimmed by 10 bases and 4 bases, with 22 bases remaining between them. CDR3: CAIQVPRGAGYGYTF. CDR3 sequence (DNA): TGTGCCATCCAAGTACCGAGGGGTGCGGGCTATGGCTACACCTTC.

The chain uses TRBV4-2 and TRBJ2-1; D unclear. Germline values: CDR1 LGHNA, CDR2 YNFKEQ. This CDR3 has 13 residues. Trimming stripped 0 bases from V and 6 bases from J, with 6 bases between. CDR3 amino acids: CASSQDLGNEQFF. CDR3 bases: TGTGCCAGCAGCCAAGATCTCGGCAATGAGCAGTTCTTC.

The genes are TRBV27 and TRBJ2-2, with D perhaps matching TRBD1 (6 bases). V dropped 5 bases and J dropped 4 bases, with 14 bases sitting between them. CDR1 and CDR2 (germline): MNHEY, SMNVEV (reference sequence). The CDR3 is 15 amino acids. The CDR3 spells CASSVRDIVTGELFF. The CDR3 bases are TGTGCCAGCAGTGTCCGGGACATCGTCACCGGGGAGCTGTTTTTT.

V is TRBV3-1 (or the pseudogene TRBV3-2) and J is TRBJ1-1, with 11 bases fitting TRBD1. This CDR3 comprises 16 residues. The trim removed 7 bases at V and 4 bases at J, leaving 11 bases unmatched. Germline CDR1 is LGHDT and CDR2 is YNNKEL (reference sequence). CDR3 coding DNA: TGTGCCAGCACCAAAGATCTTGGGACAGGGGGCACTGAAGCTTTCTTT. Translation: CASTKDLGTGGTEAFF.

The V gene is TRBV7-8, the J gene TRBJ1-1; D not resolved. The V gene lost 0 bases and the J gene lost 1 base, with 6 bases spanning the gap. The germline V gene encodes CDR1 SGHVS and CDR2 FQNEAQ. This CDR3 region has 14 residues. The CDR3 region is CASSLARTNTEAFF. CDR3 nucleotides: TGTGCCAGCAGCTTAGCGAGGACGAACACTGAAGCTTTCTTT.

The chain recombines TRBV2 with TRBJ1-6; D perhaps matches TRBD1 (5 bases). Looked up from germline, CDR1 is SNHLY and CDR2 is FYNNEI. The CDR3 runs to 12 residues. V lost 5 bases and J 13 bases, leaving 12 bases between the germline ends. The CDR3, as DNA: TGTGCCAGCAGTCCCGCTGGGGCTCCCCTCCACTTT. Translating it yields CASSPAGAPLHF.

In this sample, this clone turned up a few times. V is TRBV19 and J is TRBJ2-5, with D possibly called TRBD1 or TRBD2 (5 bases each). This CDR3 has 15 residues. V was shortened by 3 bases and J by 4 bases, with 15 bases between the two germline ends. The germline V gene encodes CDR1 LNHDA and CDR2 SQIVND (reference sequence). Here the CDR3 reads CASSIGGRAGETQYF. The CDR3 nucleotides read TGTGCCAGTAGTATCGGAGGCAGGGCAGGAGAGACCCAGTACTTC.

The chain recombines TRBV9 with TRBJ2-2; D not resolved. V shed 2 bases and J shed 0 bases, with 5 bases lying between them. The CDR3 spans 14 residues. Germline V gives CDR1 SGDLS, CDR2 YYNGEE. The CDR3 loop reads CASSVQANTGELFF. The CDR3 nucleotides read TGTGCCAGCAGCGTGCAGGCGAACACCGGGGAGCTGTTTTTT. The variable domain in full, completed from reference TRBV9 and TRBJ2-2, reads DSGVTQTPKHLITATGQRVTLRCSPRSGDLSVYWYQQSLDQGLQFLIQYYNGEERAKGNILERFSAQQFPDLHSELNLSSLELGDSALYFCASSVQANTGELFFGEGSRLTVL.

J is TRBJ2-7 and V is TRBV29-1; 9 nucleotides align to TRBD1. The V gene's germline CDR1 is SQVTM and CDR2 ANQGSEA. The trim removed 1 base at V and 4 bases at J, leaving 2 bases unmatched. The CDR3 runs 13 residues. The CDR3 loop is CSVEGQGGYEQYF. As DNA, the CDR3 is TGCAGCGTTGAAGGACAGGGGGGGTACGAGCAGTACTTC.

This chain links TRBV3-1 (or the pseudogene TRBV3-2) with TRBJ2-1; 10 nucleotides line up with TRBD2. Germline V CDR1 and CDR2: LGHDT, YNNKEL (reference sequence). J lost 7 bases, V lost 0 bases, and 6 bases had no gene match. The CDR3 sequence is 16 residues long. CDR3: CASSQDPSGSKNEQFF. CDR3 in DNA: TGTGCCAGCAGCCAAGATCCTAGCGGGAGTAAGAATGAGCAGTTCTTC.

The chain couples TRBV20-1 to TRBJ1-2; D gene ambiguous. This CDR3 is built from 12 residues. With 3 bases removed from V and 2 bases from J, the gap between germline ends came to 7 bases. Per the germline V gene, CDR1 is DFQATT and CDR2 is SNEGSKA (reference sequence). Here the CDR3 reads CSASQVNYGYTF. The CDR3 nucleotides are TGCAGTGCTAGTCAAGTAAACTATGGCTACACCTTC.

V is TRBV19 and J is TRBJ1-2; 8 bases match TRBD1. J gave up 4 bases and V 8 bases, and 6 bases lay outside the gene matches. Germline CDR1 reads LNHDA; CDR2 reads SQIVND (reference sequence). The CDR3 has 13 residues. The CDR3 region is CASWTGWAYGYTF. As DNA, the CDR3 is TGTGCCAGTTGGACAGGGTGGGCCTATGGCTACACCTTC.

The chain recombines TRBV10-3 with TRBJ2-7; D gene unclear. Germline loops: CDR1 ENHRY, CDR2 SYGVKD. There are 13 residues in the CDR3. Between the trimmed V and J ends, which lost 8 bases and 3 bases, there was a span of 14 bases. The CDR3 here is CAIANGQLYEQYF. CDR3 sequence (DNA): TGTGCCATCGCTAATGGCCAGCTCTACGAGCAGTACTTC.